This T cell receptor beta chain emerged from a study of CD8+CD57+ T cells in acquired aplastic anemia. Study-level information: Healthy CD8+ samples averaged about 11.0 million reads. Study-level points and caveats: Researchers report that twenty-nine CD8+ CDR3 sequences appeared in both patients and controls.

Genomic DNA constituted the template upon which TCR beta VDJ and CDR3 profiling was performed. Each CDR3 protein gets one entry after TCRdb re-called the reads with MiXCR. This table holds fewer than 250,000 distinct CDR3 sequences, approximately 49% found once. Germline CDR1 and CDR2: LNHDA and SQIVND (reference sequence). The CDR3 contains 15 residues. V lost 4 bases to trimming and J lost 6 bases; unmatched junction nucleotides: 6. The sample holds one count of this clonotype. Its target is not known. The V call is TRBV19, the J call TRBJ1-5; TRBD1 aligns across 10 bases. This sequence was found in a human donor in good health, serving as a control. Sample: sorted CD4+, CD8+, or CD8+CD57+ T cells (not recorded which) from PBMCs. The DNA of the CDR3 is TGTGCCAGTAGTACCCGACAGGGGGCGGCTCAGCCCCAGCATTTT. This gives the protein CASSTRQGAAQPQHF.